This record looks at one T cell receptor (beta chain) sequence and its context. As yet, its antigen is unknown. The record originates from a study of cytotoxic CD8 clonotypes in ibrutinib-treated CLL. Whole-study context: The response samples were taken once patients had been treated for a median of around eleven months, range 6 to 36. Samples yielded averages of some 240,000 productive templates and some 94,000 productive rearrangements.

The planned depth of sequencing spanned 1 in 200,000 to 1 in 1 million T cells. Data came from immunoSEQ multiplex PCR; TCRdb stores just in-frame clones and leaves some out. Found here are about 130,000 clones, around 80% of them singletons; the top ten hold roughly 3.5%. This CDR3 spans 14 amino acids. From germline, CDR1 is KGHSY and CDR2 FQNENV. The V end was cut by 0 bases, the J end by 3 bases, with 9 bases between. Findings of the study overall: There were few public clonotypes, and on treatment they contracted or stayed stable.

The sequence came from a human donor with chronic lymphocytic leukemia. Sequenced material: PBMCs, taken after 24 months of ibrutinib treatment. V and J are TRBV16 and TRBJ2-7; D gene unclear. The chain's CDR3 is CASSQSRSSYEQYF. The CDR3 DNA is TGTGCCAGCAGCCAATCCCGGTCGAGCTACGAGCAGTACTTC.